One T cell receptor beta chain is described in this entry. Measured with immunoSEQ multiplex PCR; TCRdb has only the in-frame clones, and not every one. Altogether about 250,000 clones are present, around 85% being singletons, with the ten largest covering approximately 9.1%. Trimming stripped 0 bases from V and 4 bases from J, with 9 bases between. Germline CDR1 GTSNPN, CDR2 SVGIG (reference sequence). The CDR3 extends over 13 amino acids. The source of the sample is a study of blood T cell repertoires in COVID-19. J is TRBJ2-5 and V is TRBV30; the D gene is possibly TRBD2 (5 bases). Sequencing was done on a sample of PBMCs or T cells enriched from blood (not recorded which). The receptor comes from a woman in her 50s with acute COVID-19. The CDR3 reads CAWSVSGGETQYF. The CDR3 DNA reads TGTGCCTGGAGTGTCTCAGGAGGAGAGACCCAGTACTTC.